This T cell receptor beta chain was sequenced during a study of T cell clonality in common variable immunodeficiency. Study findings and constraints: Common variable immunodeficiency TCR beta sequences reportedly had fewer deletions and N-nucleotide insertions. Compared with healthy controls, CVID subjects showed increased TCRbeta clonality, mostly in about a third.

Trimming removed 5 bases at V and 3 bases at J, with 11 bases between. Germline CDR1 and CDR2: SGHTA and FQGNSA. CDR3 size: 13 residues. Method: immunoSEQ multiplex PCR; TCRdb's copy keeps in-frame clones and lacks some. The table lists roughly 60,000 clones, no singletons, with approximately 1.6% in the top ten. This clone showed up many times. Its antigen is currently unknown. The CDR3 end is not reached by the read, which stops 3 residues before it; the germline J gene fills it in. This sequence joins TRBV7-2 and TRBJ2-7; weak D call: TRBD2 (5 bases). This clonotype was obtained from a person aged 18 to 75 in good health. Sequenced material: peripheral blood mononuclear cells. Here the CDR3 reads CASSALADYEQYF. The CDR3 DNA, read in part, is TGTGCCAGCAGCGCTCTAGCCGACTACGAG.